This T cell receptor beta chain was identified in a study of blood T cell repertoires in COVID-19. Study summary: T cells, B-cell-depleted T cells, or PBMCs supplied cDNA or gDNA.

Authors' analysis steps: Amplification of reference gene primers was used by the study to estimate nucleated cell counts. The assay was immunoSEQ multiplex PCR, and TCRdb's table has in-frame clones only and misses some. The V and J calls and the clone size are those of that table, but D and trimming were determined from the DNA. Of 200,000 to 250,000 clones in the sample, 70% to 90% are singletons; the top ten hold 1.5%. CDR3 length: 14 residues. Trimming cost V 1 base and J 6 bases, with 9 bases left between them. Per germline, CDR1 SEHNR and CDR2 FQNEAQ (reference sequence). This chain uses TRBV7-9 with TRBJ2-2; TRBD2 is a possible D gene (5 bases). The specimen sequenced was peripheral blood. The receptor was derived from a young man with active or convalescent COVID-19. The CDR3: CASSLVGSPGELFF. The CDR3 nucleotides read TGTGCCAGCAGCTTAGTGGGGAGCCCCGGGGAGCTGTTTTTT.